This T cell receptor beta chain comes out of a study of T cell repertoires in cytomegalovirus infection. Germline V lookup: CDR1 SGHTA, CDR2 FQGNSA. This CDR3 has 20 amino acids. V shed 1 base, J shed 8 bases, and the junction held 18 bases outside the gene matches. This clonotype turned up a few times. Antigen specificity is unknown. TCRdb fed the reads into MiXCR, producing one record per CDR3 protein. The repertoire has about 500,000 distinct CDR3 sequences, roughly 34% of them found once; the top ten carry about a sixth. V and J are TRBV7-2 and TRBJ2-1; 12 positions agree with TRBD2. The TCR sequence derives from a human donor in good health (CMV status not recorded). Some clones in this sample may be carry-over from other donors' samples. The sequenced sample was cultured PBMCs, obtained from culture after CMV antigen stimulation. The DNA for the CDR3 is TGTGCCAGCAGCTTAGTTCATAGGGGTCCGACTAGCGGGAGTATCGATGAGCAGTTCTTC. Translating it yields CASSLVHRGPTSGSIDEQFF. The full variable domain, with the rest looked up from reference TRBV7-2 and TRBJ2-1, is GAGVSQSPSNKVTEKGKDVELRCDPISGHTALYWYRQSLGQGLEFLIYFQGNSAPDKSGLPSDRFSAERTGGSVSTLTIQRTQQEDSAVYLCASSLVHRGPTSGSIDEQFFGPGTRLTVL.